These T cell receptor beta chains were read from a single sample in a study of sequential checkpoint blockade in melanoma. Only in-frame clones appear in the TCRdb table, and some are missing; sequencing was by immunoSEQ multiplex PCR. The table lists about 530 clones, under 20% of them singletons. The material sequenced was tumor tissue (inferred from file names), taken from a patient given nivolumab and ipilimumab in sequence. Receptors were obtained from a human donor with melanoma. CDR3s include the opening cysteine and the closing phenylalanine or tryptophan. A D gene is named only where the DNA matches it firmly. Part of the rows lack a size; the others show once, few, many or a class for expanded clones.

v_gene: TRBV28
abundance: .
j_gene: TRBJ2-7
d_gene: TRBD2
CDR3nt: TGTGCCAGCAGCCTTGGACTAGCGGAAGTTAGGCTTTACGAGCAGTACTTC
CDR3aa: CASSLGLAEVRLYEQYF

v_gene: TRBV28
abundance: few
j_gene: TRBJ2-7
d_gene: TRBD1
CDR3nt: TGTGCCAGCAGACCGACAGGGGGCGCCGAGCAGTACTTC
CDR3aa: CASRPTGGAEQYF

v_gene: TRBV11-3
abundance: medium-sized
j_gene: TRBJ2-2
d_gene: TRBD2
CDR3nt: TGTGCCAGCAGCTTATCGGGACTAGTGGGCGGGGAGCTGTTTTTT
CDR3aa: CASSLSGLVGGELFF

v_gene: TRBV11-3
abundance: large
j_gene: TRBJ1-2
d_gene: TRBD1
CDR3nt: TGTGCCAGCAGCTTGGCAGGGGGCTATCCTAACTATGGCTACACCTTC
CDR3aa: CASSLAGGYPNYGYTF

v_gene: TRBV7-4
abundance: medium-sized
j_gene: TRBJ2-7
d_gene: .
CDR3nt: TGTGCCAGCAGCTTAGCCTTCTCCTACGAGCAGTACTTC
CDR3aa: CASSLAFSYEQYF

v_gene: TRBV30
abundance: .
j_gene: TRBJ2-2
d_gene: .
CDR3nt: TGTGCCTGGAGTGGTGGTAGGGGTTGGATCGGGGAGCTGTTTTTT
CDR3aa: CAWSGGRGWIGELFF

v_gene: TRBV6-7
abundance: few
j_gene: TRBJ2-1
d_gene: .
CDR3nt: TGTGCCAGCAGTCAACTGCTGGAGCAGTTCTTC
CDR3aa: CASSQLLEQFF

v_gene: TRBV11-3
abundance: large
j_gene: TRBJ1-6
d_gene: TRBD1
CDR3nt: TGTGCCAGCAGCTTATCACAGGGGGAATACTCACCCCTCCACTTT
CDR3aa: CASSLSQGEYSPLHF

v_gene: TRBV10-3
abundance: .
j_gene: TRBJ2-3
d_gene: .
CDR3nt: TGTGCCATCAGTGAGGGTACCGGGAGAACAGATACGCAGTATTTT
CDR3aa: CAISEGTGRTDTQYF

v_gene: TRBV11-3
abundance: medium-sized
j_gene: TRBJ2-3
d_gene: TRBD1
CDR3nt: TGTGCCAGCAGCTCTCGGACAGGTAGAGGCACGCAGTATTTT
CDR3aa: CASSSRTGRGTQYF

v_gene: TRBV6-8
abundance: .
j_gene: TRBJ2-7
d_gene: TRBD1
CDR3nt: TGTGCCATCAGTGCCTTGGGACAGGGGGCTTACGAGCAGTACTTC
CDR3aa: CAISALGQGAYEQYF

v_gene: TRBV18
abundance: .
j_gene: TRBJ1-6
d_gene: .
CDR3nt: TGTGCCAGCTCACAGGACGGAGATAATTCACCCCTCCACTTT
CDR3aa: CASSQDGDNSPLHF

v_gene: TRBV29-1
abundance: .
j_gene: TRBJ1-2
d_gene: .
CDR3nt: TGCAGCGTTGAACAAAAGGGAGGGTCTTCTGGCTACACCTTC
CDR3aa: CSVEQKGGSSGYTF

v_gene: TRBV11-3
abundance: large
j_gene: TRBJ2-2
d_gene: .
CDR3nt: TGTGCCAGCAGCCAGGACGGCGCGAACACCGGGGAGCTGTTTTTT
CDR3aa: CASSQDGANTGELFF

v_gene: TRBV28
abundance: few
j_gene: TRBJ2-5
d_gene: .
CDR3nt: TGTGCCAGCAGTTCACTCATGGGGCAGCAAGAGACCCAGTACTTC
CDR3aa: CASSSLMGQQETQYF

v_gene: TRBV12-5
abundance: few
j_gene: TRBJ2-2
d_gene: .
CDR3nt: TGTGCCACCCAAAGGGGGGCCGGGACCGGGGAGCTGTTTTTT
CDR3aa: CATQRGAGTGELFF

v_gene: TRBV30
abundance: .
j_gene: TRBJ2-4
d_gene: .
CDR3nt: TGTGCCTGGAGGACTTCTCCCTTAGCAAACGCCCTTGTCGCCAAAAACATTCAGTACTTC
CDR3aa: CAWRTSPLANALVAKNIQYF

v_gene: TRBV28
abundance: few
j_gene: TRBJ2-7
d_gene: TRBD2
CDR3nt: TGTGCCAGCAGTCCCCCTGGTTTGGGGGGGGCGGGAGGAGGCGAGCAGTACTTC
CDR3aa: CASSPPGLGGAGGGEQYF

v_gene: TRBV11-3
abundance: large
j_gene: TRBJ2-1
d_gene: TRBD2
CDR3nt: TGTGCCAGCAGCTTCCAGCGGGGGTATTACAATGAGCAGTTCTTC
CDR3aa: CASSFQRGYYNEQFF

v_gene: TRBV15
abundance: .
j_gene: TRBJ2-7
d_gene: .
CDR3nt: TGTGCCACCAGCAGAGATTTGCTGGGCATGGGGGAGCAGTACTTC
CDR3aa: CATSRDLLGMGEQYF

v_gene: TRBV29-1
abundance: .
j_gene: TRBJ2-5
d_gene: .
CDR3nt: TGCAGCGTTGAAGATGCTAGGCAAGAGACCCAGTACTTC
CDR3aa: CSVEDARQETQYF

v_gene: TRBV19
abundance: .
j_gene: TRBJ1-1
d_gene: .
CDR3nt: TGTGCCAGTAGTATAGGCGCGATAGGGCCCGGGACGGGGAACACTGAAGCTTTCTTT
CDR3aa: CASSIGAIGPGTGNTEAFF

v_gene: TRBV11-3
abundance: large
j_gene: TRBJ1-1
d_gene: .
CDR3nt: TGTGCCAGCAGCTTATTTTCGGGGGGACGTGTTGAAGCTTTCTTT
CDR3aa: CASSLFSGGRVEAFF

v_gene: TRBV6-8
abundance: few
j_gene: TRBJ2-3
d_gene: TRBD2
CDR3nt: TGTGCCAGCAGGGGTAGACTAGCGGGAGGGGGGGGCACAGATACGCAGTATTTT
CDR3aa: CASRGRLAGGGGTDTQYF

v_gene: TRBV11-3
abundance: large
j_gene: TRBJ1-3
d_gene: TRBD1
CDR3nt: TGTGCCAGCAGCTTAACTAATCAGGGGGCTGGAAACACCATATATTTT
CDR3aa: CASSLTNQGAGNTIYF

v_gene: TRBV9
abundance: few
j_gene: TRBJ2-4
d_gene: .
CDR3nt: TGTGCCAGCAGTAATACAGGGCAGGGGTTGCAGTACTTC
CDR3aa: CASSNTGQGLQYF

v_gene: TRBV6-8
abundance: few
j_gene: TRBJ1-6
d_gene: TRBD1
CDR3nt: TGTGCCAGCAGTTACAAGGGACAGGGGCGTTCTAAATCACCCCTCCACTTT
CDR3aa: CASSYKGQGRSKSPLHF

v_gene: TRBV25-1
abundance: few
j_gene: TRBJ2-1
d_gene: TRBD2
CDR3nt: TGTGCCAGCAGTCATAGCGGGAGGGTCTACAATGAGCAGTTCTTC
CDR3aa: CASSHSGRVYNEQFF

v_gene: TRBV6-4
abundance: .
j_gene: TRBJ1-4
d_gene: .
CDR3nt: TGTGCCAGCAGTTTCGAGGAAAAACTGTTTTTT
CDR3aa: CASSFEEKLFF

v_gene: TRBV19
abundance: few
j_gene: TRBJ1-1
d_gene: .
CDR3nt: TGTGCCAGTAGCCCAACTCGGACTGAAGCTTTCTTT
CDR3aa: CASSPTRTEAFF

v_gene: TRBV14
abundance: once
j_gene: TRBJ1-2
d_gene: TRBD1
CDR3nt: TGTGCCAGCAGCCAAGATCGGACAGGGTGGTTTAACTATGGCTACACCTTC
CDR3aa: CASSQDRTGWFNYGYTF